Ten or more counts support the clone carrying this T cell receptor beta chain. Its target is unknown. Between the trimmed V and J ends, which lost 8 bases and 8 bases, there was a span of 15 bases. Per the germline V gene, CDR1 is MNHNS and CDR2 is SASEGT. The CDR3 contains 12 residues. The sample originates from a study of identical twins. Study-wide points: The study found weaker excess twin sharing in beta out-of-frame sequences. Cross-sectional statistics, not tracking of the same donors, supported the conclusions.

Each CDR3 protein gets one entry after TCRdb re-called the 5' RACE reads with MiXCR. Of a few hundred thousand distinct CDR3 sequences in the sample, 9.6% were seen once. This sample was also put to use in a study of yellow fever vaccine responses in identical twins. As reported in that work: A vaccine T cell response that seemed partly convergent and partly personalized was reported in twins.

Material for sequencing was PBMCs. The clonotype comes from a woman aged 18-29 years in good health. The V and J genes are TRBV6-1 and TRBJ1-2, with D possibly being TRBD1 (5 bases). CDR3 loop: CASADSIYGYTF. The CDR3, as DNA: TGTGCCAGCGCCGACAGCATCTACGGCTACACCTTC.